This TCR beta chain emerged from a study of early T cells in non-severe SARS-CoV-2 infection (dated by TCRdb to the early 2020s). For the wider study: Because TCR sequencing was done on bulk RNA from unsorted whole blood, the alpha and beta chains could not be paired.

To prepare the library, 5' RACE was applied. Reads for this sample came from a NextSeq 500. To correct for sequencing error and PCR bias, the TCR library protocol tagged individual cDNA molecules with unique molecular identifiers. Sequencing covered both TCR alpha and beta chains, and within each sample the abundances of alpha and beta sequences were tightly co-correlated. In the paper's pipeline: V gene, J gene and CDR3 annotation of TCR sequences was performed with Decombinator V4. TCRs were defined as expanded if a significant change between any two time points was detected under a Poisson model with p below 0.0001. Abundances of TCRs were expressed as counts per million after normalisation to the total number of TCRs sequenced in each sample. MAIT TCRs were defined by TRAV1-2 paired with TRAJ12, TRAJ20 or TRAJ33, and iNKT TCRs by TRAV10 paired with TRAJ18. VDJdb, accessed on 1 November 2021, was searched for TCRs annotated for CMV, EBV and SARS-CoV-2, and TCRs annotated for more than one antigen were excluded. Starting from the raw public reads, TCRdb applied fastp trimming at Q25, assembled clones with MiXCR and retained in-frame beta chains. Here each entry gathers all rows of one CDR3 protein and keeps the most common genes and DNA. The V and J calls were not made by the authors but by TCRdb's processing. The sample yields just under 85,000 distinct CDR3 sequences; about 10% were counted once. Of the sample, approximately 8% is held by the ten largest clones.

Study-level results and caveats: VDJdb matching was skewed toward anti-spike CD8 responses and likely underestimated virus-specific expansions by missing private and CD4 specificities.

This clonotype has only a few counts. Its antigen has not been determined. The input lacks base qualities; no much larger clone sits a single base away. Set within a cohort of healthcare workers in London, UK, this nested case-control study involved weekly PCR testing of nasopharyngeal swabs along with blood sampling. Healthcare workers were recruited during the week of the UK lockdown, between 23 and 31 March 2020, and followed weekly for up to about 15 weeks. From the germline V gene (reference sequence), CDR1 is DFQATT and CDR2 is SNEGSKA. The CDR3 goes from the cysteine to the phenylalanine over 17 residues. The kept DNA is CDR3 alone, 51 bases in frame from the first base. The V and J ends are trimmed by 7 bases and 0 bases, leaving 23 bases between them.

The source was whole blood, collected at baseline. The chain links TRBV20-1 with TRBJ2-3, with TRBD2 perhaps the D gene, on 10 matching bases. The TCR sequence derives from an adult who was a healthcare worker with PCR-confirmed SARS-CoV-2 infection or an uninfected control (not recorded which). The CDR3 protein is CSVAGTGTSASTDTQYF. The bases read TGCAGTGTCGCCGGGACAGGGACTAGCGCTAGCACAGATACGCAGTATTTT.